The 4 T cell receptor beta chains below were found in one sample sequenced in a study of post-analysis software for immune sequencing data. General study points: Patients had higher frequencies than controls of five TRBV segments, including TRBV5-6, TRBV5-1 and TRBV20-1.

Unique molecular identifiers were carried by the TCR beta cDNA libraries. MiXCR, applied by TCRdb to the PCR reads, yields one record per CDR3 protein. Of around 200,000 distinct CDR3 sequences listed, 29% were seen once; the top ten hold less than 4%. No antigen has been assigned to these receptors. Source material: blood. All receptors come from a girl between 2 and 17 years old with multiple sclerosis.

Points on this clonotype: This could be a read error, since a much larger clone is one nucleotide away. The V call is TRBV7-9, the J call TRBJ2-5; D is unresolved. In germline, CDR1 is SEHNR, CDR2 FQNEAQ (reference sequence). The CDR3 has 13 residues. V was pared by 5 bases and J by 7 bases, with 14 bases between. The CDR3 DNA is TGTGCCAGCAGCCAGCGCCCTCGAGGGACCCAGTACTTC. This gives the protein CASSQRPRGTQYF. Full variable domain (rest looked up from reference TRBV7-9 and TRBJ2-5): DTGVSQNPRHKITKRGQNVTFRCDPISEHNRLYWYRQTLGQGPEFLTYFQNEAQLEKSRLLSDRFSAERPKGSFSTLEIQRTEQGDSAMYLCASSQRPRGTQYFGPGTRLLVL.

A word on this clonotype: A clone one base away is much larger, so this may be a read error. The rearrangement joins TRBV29-1 to TRBJ2-7; the D is unclear. CDR3 length: 11 residues. Germline CDR1 is SQVTM and CDR2 is ANQGSEA. CDR3 amino acids: CGVRVGYEQYF. CDR3 bases: TGCGGCGTTCGCGTTGGCTACGAGCAGTACTTC.

This chain links TRBV2 with TRBJ2-1; possibly TRBD1 or TRBD2 for D (6 bases each). V was clipped by 6 bases and J by 7 bases, with 13 bases between them. CDR1 is SNHLY, CDR2 FYNNEI, per germline. CDR3 size: 13 residues. The CDR3 region has the DNA TGTGCCAGCAGGGGAGAGGGGGGAAATGAGCAGTTCTTC. Amino acids: CASRGEGGNEQFF.

The genes are TRBV28 and TRBJ2-6; possibly TRBD1 or TRBD2 for D (5 bases each). Germline lookup yields CDR1 MDHEN and CDR2 SYDVKM. The CDR3 runs 16 residues. Trimming cost V 10 bases and J 0 bases, with 16 bases left between them. CDR3 coding DNA: TGTGCCACCTCTATGTGGGGGAGCTCTGGGGCCAACGTCCTGACTTTC. Its protein is CATSMWGSSGANVLTF.